One and the same sample provided the 6 T cell receptor beta chains below, sequenced in a study of lung T cells in sarcoidosis with Löfgren's syndrome. TCRdb ran MiXCR on the reads and lists one entry per CDR3 protein. The table shows tens of thousands of distinct CDR3 sequences, with about 20% occurring only once. What was sequenced was CD4+ T cells from PBMCs. The receptors were gathered from a human donor with sarcoidosis (Löfgren's syndrome or another form), or a control subject (not recorded which).

DNA for the CDR3: TGTGCCGAGGAGGGGGTCTCCTACAATGAGCAGTTCTTC. It codes for CAEEGVSYNEQFF. This chain connects TRBV7-9 to TRBJ2-1; possibly TRBD1 or TRBD2 for D (6 bases each). V lost 11 bases and J lost 0, with 11 bases in between. Germline V lookup: CDR1 SEHNR, CDR2 FQNEAQ (reference sequence). The CDR3 covers 13 residues.

The rearrangement uses TRBV2 and TRBJ2-1; 9 nucleotides align to TRBD1. V was pared by 7 bases and J by 6 bases, with 10 bases of the junction left unmatched. CDR3 length: 15 amino acids. Germline V gives CDR1 SNHLY, CDR2 FYNNEI. CDR3 nucleotide sequence: TGTGCCAGCAACGGCCGGGACAGGGTCTCCAATGAGCAGTTCTTC. It yields the protein CASNGRDRVSNEQFF. Combining the CDR3 with reference TRBV2 and TRBJ2-1 gives the whole variable domain EPEVTQTPSHQVTQMGQEVILRCVPISNHLYFYWYRQILGQKVEFLVSFYNNEISEKSEIFDDQFSVERPDGSNFTLKIRSTKLEDSAMYFCASNGRDRVSNEQFFGPGTRLTVL.

Regarding this clonotype: This may be a read error, as it is one base from a much larger clone. The rearrangement links TRBV20-1 to TRBJ2-7; possible D gene TRBD2, 6 bases. Germline CDR1 and CDR2: DFQATT and SNEGSKA (reference sequence). The CDR3 runs 15 residues. The ends were cut back, 0 bases at V and 1 base at J, with 13 bases in the middle. The chain's CDR3 is CSARDGGGRSYEQYF. The DNA for the CDR3 is TGCAGTGCTAGAGATGGGGGAGGCAGATCCTACGAGCAGTACTTC.

About this clonotype: Since a much larger clone is just one base distant, this may be a read error. The chain links TRBV7-2 to TRBJ2-2; D tentatively reads TRBD1 or TRBD2 (5 bases each). The germline gives CDR1 SGHTA, CDR2 FQGNSA. V lost 6 bases, J lost 1 base, and 12 bases lay in between. This CDR3 region has 15 residues. CDR3 DNA sequence: TGTGCCAGCAGGCCCGGGGCAGAGAACACCGGGGAGCTGTTTTTT. Translating gives CASRPGAENTGELFF.

This clonotype has more than one count but fewer than ten. V and J are TRBV11-2 and TRBJ2-7, with 9 bases lining up with TRBD1. CDR1 SGHAT and CDR2 FQNNGV come from the germline V gene. V shed 2 bases and J 5 bases; nucleotides not matched to a gene: 7. The CDR3 runs to 15 residues. CDR3 coding DNA: TGTGCCAGCAGCTTAACCGGGACAGGGAAGAACGAGCAGTACTTC. Amino acids: CASSLTGTGKNEQYF.

This clonotype appeared many times. This chain joins TRBV24-1 and TRBJ1-1; the D is unclear. Germline loops: CDR1 KGHDR, CDR2 SFDVKD. V was shortened by 4 bases and J by 2 bases, with 4 bases between the two germline ends. The CDR3 length is 12 residues. CDR3 sequence reads: CATSDYNTEAFF. DNA for the CDR3: TGTGCCACCAGTGACTATAACACTGAAGCTTTCTTT.